This TCR beta chain was documented in a study of CD8 T cells in Susac syndrome (dated by TCRdb to about 2019). General notes on the study: The study used repertoire sequencing to test whether antigen drove CD8+ T cell activation and differentiation in Susac syndrome. Paper-wide results and their limitations: The study acknowledged that relatively few individuals were included in the TCR sequencing and HLA analysis.

RNA was extracted with the RNeasy kit and about 0.5 to 1 ug was reverse transcribed using random hexamers. TCR beta CDR3 regions were amplified with the immunoSEQ multiplex PCR assay covering 54 Vbeta and 13 Jbeta segments. PCR amplification bias was corrected using a synthetic template baseline for primer optimization and computational correction. As for how the authors treated the data: Reads were annotated to V, D and J genes per IMGT and analyzed with immunoSEQ Analyzer, keeping only productive sequences. Clonality was calculated as one minus the Shannon entropy normalized by log2 of the number of productive unique sequences. Public and private clones were assessed among the 100 most prevalent clones of each patient and control. Susac-specific clones were defined as absent from healthy and MS cohorts, over a thousand published viral clones and other ImmuneACCESS disease sequences. TCRdb took the public reads, trimmed them with fastp at Q25, ran MiXCR for clone calling and kept in-frame beta chains. Here each entry gathers all rows of one CDR3 protein and keeps the most common genes and DNA. The V and J calls and clone size come from TCRdb's table, not from the authors' own analysis. Across this sample there are about 210,000 distinct CDR3 sequences, with around 95% seen only once. Of the sample, 0.085% to 0.095% falls within the top ten clones.

Peripheral blood CD8+ and CD4+ T cells from healthy donors, Susac syndrome patients and multiple sclerosis patients were profiled using high-throughput TCR beta sequencing. Treatment-naive patients with stable or active relapsing-remitting disease fulfilling revised McDonald criteria were used as multiple sclerosis controls. Bulk CD8+ and CD4+ T cells were purified magnetically by negative isolation, whereas CD8+ TEMRA cells were enriched by FACS. Blood was collected in EDTA tubes and processed within 24 hours, with PBMCs isolated through density gradient centrifugation. PBMCs intended for TCR sequencing were cryopreserved in liquid nitrogen and were subsequently thawed in a 37 degrees C water bath. The sorted or isolated CD4+, CD8+ and CD8+ TEMRA cells had a purity of 90% or higher. CDR1 and CDR2, looked up from the germline V gene (reference sequence), are SEHNR and FQNEAQ. The CDR3 measures 13 amino acids from cysteine to phenylalanine. Just CDR3 DNA is preserved here, 39 bases in frame from base 1. V gives up 5 bases and J gives up 7 bases, and the segment between their germline ends measures 15 bases.

Comment on this clonotype: Its antigen is unknown. No base qualities exist here, and no much larger clone lies one base off it.

The sequence joins TRBV7-9 to TRBJ2-7, and the D gene may be TRBD1, 5 bases matching. Sequenced: CD4+ T cells from PBMCs. The TCR sequence derives from a human donor with multiple sclerosis. Here the CDR3 is given as CASSRRQYVEQYF. The nucleotide sequence reads TGTGCCAGCAGCCGGAGACAGTACGTGGAGCAGTACTTC.